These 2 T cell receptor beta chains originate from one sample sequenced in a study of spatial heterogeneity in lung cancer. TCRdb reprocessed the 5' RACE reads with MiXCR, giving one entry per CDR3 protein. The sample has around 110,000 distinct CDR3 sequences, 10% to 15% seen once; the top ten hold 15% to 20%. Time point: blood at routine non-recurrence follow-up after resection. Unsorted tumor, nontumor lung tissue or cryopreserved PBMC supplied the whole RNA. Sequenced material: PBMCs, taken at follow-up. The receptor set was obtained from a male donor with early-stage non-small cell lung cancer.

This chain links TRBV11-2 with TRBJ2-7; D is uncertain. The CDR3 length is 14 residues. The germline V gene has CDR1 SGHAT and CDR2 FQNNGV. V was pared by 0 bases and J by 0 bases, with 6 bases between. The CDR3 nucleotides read TGTGCCAGCAGCTTAGACTACAGCTCCTACGAGCAGTACTTC. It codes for CASSLDYSSYEQYF.

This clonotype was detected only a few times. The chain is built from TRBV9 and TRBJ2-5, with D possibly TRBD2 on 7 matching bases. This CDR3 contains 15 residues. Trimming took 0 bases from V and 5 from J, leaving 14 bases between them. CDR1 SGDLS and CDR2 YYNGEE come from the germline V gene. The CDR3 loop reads CASSVAGGLGETQYF. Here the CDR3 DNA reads TGTGCCAGCAGCGTAGCGGGGGGCCTTGGGGAGACCCAGTACTTC.